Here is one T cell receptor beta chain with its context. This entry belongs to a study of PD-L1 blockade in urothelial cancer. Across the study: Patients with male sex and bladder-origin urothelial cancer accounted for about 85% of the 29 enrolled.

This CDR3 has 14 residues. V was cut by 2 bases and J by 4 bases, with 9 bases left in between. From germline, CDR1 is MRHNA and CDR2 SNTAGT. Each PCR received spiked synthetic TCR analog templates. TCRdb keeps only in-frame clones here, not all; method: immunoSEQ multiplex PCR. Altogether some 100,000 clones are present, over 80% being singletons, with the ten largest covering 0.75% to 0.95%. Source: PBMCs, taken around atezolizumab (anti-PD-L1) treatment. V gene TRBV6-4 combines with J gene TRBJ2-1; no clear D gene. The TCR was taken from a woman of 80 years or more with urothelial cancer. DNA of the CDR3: TGTGCCAGCAGTGACGGGCAGATGTACAATGAGCAGTTCTTC. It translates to CASSDGQMYNEQFF.